These 30 T cell receptor beta chains share one sample of origin, sequenced in a study of Graves' ophthalmopathy and Graves' hyperthyroidism. Amplified TCR beta CDR3 regions were obtained using RNA transcripts as template. Investigators did first-round RT-PCR with HTBI primers, then second-round multiplex PCR. TCRdb re-called the multiplex PCR reads through MiXCR, storing one row per CDR3 protein. The sample contains 220,000 or so distinct CDR3 sequences, roughly 21% of which appear only once. Sequenced sample: peripheral blood. The receptor source for this set is a woman aged 45-59 years with Graves' ophthalmopathy.

This clonotype was seen at least ten times. The J gene is TRBJ1-2, the V gene TRBV5-5; D not certain. Germline CDR1 reads SGHKS; CDR2 reads YYEKEE (reference sequence). The V and J ends lost 0 bases and 4 bases respectively, with 7 bases between them. There are 13 residues in the CDR3. DNA of the CDR3: TGTGCCAGCAGCTTGGTACAGAGCTATGGCTACACCTTC. This sequence encodes CASSLVQSYGYTF.

This clonotype has more than one count but fewer than ten. One base away lies a much larger clone, so this may be a sequencing read error. The rearrangement joins TRBV7-2 to TRBJ2-6; D is uncertain. The CDR3 has 12 amino acids. CDR1 SGHTA and CDR2 FQGNSA come from the germline V gene. V was clipped by 3 bases and J by 3 bases, with 0 bases between them. The CDR3 loop is CASSFGANVLTF. The CDR3 nucleotides read TGTGCCAGCAGCTTTGGGGCCAACGTCCTGACTTTC.

This clonotype has ten or more counts. This rearrangement joins TRBV7-2 to TRBJ2-2; maybe TRBD2 (5 bases). Looked up from germline, CDR1 is SGHTA and CDR2 is FQGNSA. This CDR3 has 16 amino acids. Trimming shortened V by 0 bases and J by 6 bases, and 14 bases separated the two germline ends. This CDR3 reads CASSLAARVRAGELFF. CDR3 sequence (DNA): TGTGCCAGCAGCTTAGCGGCGAGGGTCCGGGCCGGGGAGCTGTTTTTT. Full variable domain (remainder filled in from reference TRBV7-2 and TRBJ2-2): GAGVSQSPSNKVTEKGKDVELRCDPISGHTALYWYRQSLGQGLEFLIYFQGNSAPDKSGLPSDRFSAERTGGSVSTLTIQRTQQEDSAVYLCASSLAARVRAGELFFGEGSRLTVL.

This clonotype was counted at least ten times. J is TRBJ2-7 and V is TRBV13; no reliable D call. CDR3 length: 11 residues. CDR1 is PRHDT and CDR2 is FYEKMQ in the germline V gene (reference sequence). V dropped 8 bases and J dropped 5 bases, with 10 bases sitting between them. The CDR3 nucleotides read TGTGCCAGCTCTCGGGCCGACGAGCAGTACTTC. Its protein product is CASSRADEQYF.

This clonotype showed up many times. The rearrangement links TRBV15 to TRBJ2-1; 12 bases are a match to TRBD2. This CDR3 has 17 amino acids. Germline values: CDR1 LNHNV, CDR2 YYDKDF (reference sequence). The ends lost 0 bases at V and 8 bases at J; junction bases unmatched: 8. The CDR3 protein is CATSRDSRLAGVDEQFF. CDR3 nucleotides: TGTGCCACCAGCAGAGATTCGAGACTAGCGGGAGTCGATGAGCAGTTCTTC. Looking up the rest from reference TRBV15 and TRBJ2-1 gives the full variable domain: DAMVIQNPRYQVTQFGKPVTLSCSQTLNHNVMYWYQQKSSQAPKLLFHYYDKDFNNEADTPDNFQSRRPNTSFCFLDIRSPGLGDTAMYLCATSRDSRLAGVDEQFFGPGTRLTVL.

The rearrangement uses TRBV27 and TRBJ1-6, with 8 bases that match TRBD1. Trimming took 5 bases from V and 0 from J; bases not matched to a gene: 9. The CDR3 runs 18 residues. The germline V gene encodes CDR1 MNHEY and CDR2 SMNVEV (reference sequence). The CDR3 DNA reads TGTGCCAGCAGTCCACGACAGGGGCCGAGCTCCTATAATTCACCCCTCCACTTT. Protein sequence: CASSPRQGPSSYNSPLHF.

This clonotype was counted at least ten times. The rearrangement uses TRBV19 and TRBJ2-2, with a possible D match to TRBD2 (5 bases). V shed 3 bases and J shed 3 bases, with 8 bases lying between them. The CDR3 has 14 amino acids. Germline V gene sequence: CDR1 LNHDA, CDR2 SQIVND (reference sequence). In DNA form, the CDR3 reads TGTGCCAGTAGTATCGGGGTTTACACCGGGGAGCTGTTTTTT. Its protein product is CASSIGVYTGELFF.

V is TRBV2 and J is TRBJ2-5, with 7 bases that match TRBD2. CDR1 is SNHLY and CDR2 is FYNNEI in the germline V gene. The CDR3 totals 15 residues. With V trimmed by 4 bases and J by 7 bases, 12 bases remained unmatched. The CDR3 here is CASSGPGGMEVTQYF. The DNA of the CDR3 is TGTGCCAGCAGTGGTCCCGGGGGGATGGAAGTGACCCAGTACTTC.

This clonotype was recorded a few times. A much more abundant neighbour one base away suggests this may be a read error. The chain has TRBV2 and TRBJ1-5; D gene ambiguous. The germline V gene has CDR1 SNHLY and CDR2 FYNNEI. The length of the CDR3 is 13 residues. V was pared by 2 bases and J by 4 bases, with 6 bases between. The DNA for the CDR3 is TGTGCCAGCAGTGAACATGTAAATCAGCCCCAGCATTTT. It is translated as CASSEHVNQPQHF.

The chain employs TRBV2 and TRBJ2-5; the D is unclear. The ends were cut back, 8 bases at V and 5 bases at J, with 15 bases in the middle. This CDR3 spans 13 amino acids. Germline V lookup: CDR1 SNHLY, CDR2 FYNNEI. The CDR3 loop is CASDRSWRETQYF. DNA of the CDR3: TGTGCCAGCGATCGCAGCTGGCGGGAGACCCAGTACTTC.

At least ten counts were recorded for this clonotype. The chain carries TRBV18 and TRBJ1-6; TRBD1 is a possible D gene (6 bases). Germline loops: CDR1 KGHSH, CDR2 LQKENI. CDR3 length: 15 residues. V dropped 2 bases and J dropped 7 bases, with 12 bases sitting between them. The CDR3 is CASSPRGDLNSPLHF. For the CDR3, the DNA is TGTGCCAGCTCACCAAGGGGGGATTTAAATTCACCCCTCCACTTT.

V usage is TRBV12-3 or TRBV12-4 and J usage is TRBJ1-1; tentative D call: TRBD1 (5 bases). The CDR3 runs 12 residues. Trimming shortened V by 8 bases and J by 1 base, and 8 bases separated the two germline ends. CDR3 DNA: TGTGCCAGCGGAGGGGCGAACACTGAAGCTTTCTTT. Encoded protein: CASGGANTEAFF.

This clonotype was observed a handful of times. The rearrangement links TRBV7-2 to TRBJ2-7; D remains ambiguous. Deletions cut 7 bases from V and 2 bases from J, with 12 bases between. Germline CDR1 and CDR2: SGHTA and FQGNSA. This CDR3 has 13 residues. As DNA, the CDR3 is TGTGCCAGCACTTACCTGGGGACCTACGAGCAGTACTTC. Translation: CASTYLGTYEQYF.

In this sample, this clonotype turned up many times. This chain connects TRBV7-2 to TRBJ2-7; tentative D call: TRBD2 (5 bases). CDR1 is SGHTA, CDR2 FQGNSA, per germline. The CDR3 is made up of 14 amino acids. Trimming shortened V by 5 bases and J by 2 bases, and 13 bases separated the two germline ends. CDR3 nucleotide sequence: TGTGCCAGCAGCATCGGACTTTCCGCCTACGAGCAGTACTTC. As protein: CASSIGLSAYEQYF. Variable domain in full (rest from reference TRBV7-2 and TRBJ2-7): GAGVSQSPSNKVTEKGKDVELRCDPISGHTALYWYRQSLGQGLEFLIYFQGNSAPDKSGLPSDRFSAERTGGSVSTLTIQRTQQEDSAVYLCASSIGLSAYEQYFGPGTRLTVT.

This clonotype was counted ten times or more. The chain uses TRBV20-1 and TRBJ2-5; 12 nucleotides agree with TRBD2. CDR1 and CDR2 (germline): DFQATT, SNEGSKA (reference sequence). The V segment lost 1 base and the J segment 5 bases; nucleotides outside the gene matches: 11. CDR3 length equals 17 residues. The CDR3 DNA reads TGCAGTGCTAGAGGGGTCGGGCTAGCGGGAGGGCTGGAGACCCAGTACTTC. Residues: CSARGVGLAGGLETQYF.

The gene calls are TRBV18 and TRBJ1-2; D may be TRBD1 (6 bases). V was clipped by 0 bases and J by 4 bases, with 12 bases between them. This CDR3 is 15 amino acids long. The germline CDR1 and CDR2 sequences are KGHSH and LQKENI. The CDR3 here is CASSPPARGGYGYTF. The CDR3 DNA sequence: TGTGCCAGCTCACCACCAGCCCGAGGGGGCTATGGCTACACCTTC.

This clonotype was counted ten times or more. The genes are TRBV7-2 and TRBJ2-7, with D hard to call. V lost 3 bases to trimming and J lost 3 bases, with 9 bases between them. Per the germline V gene, CDR1 is SGHTA and CDR2 is FQGNSA. The CDR3 is 13 residues long. The CDR3 spells CASSLADSYEQYF. In DNA, the CDR3 is TGTGCCAGCAGCTTGGCGGATAGCTACGAGCAGTACTTC.

The gene calls are TRBV7-2 and TRBJ2-6; D gene ambiguous. Germline CDR1 reads SGHTA; CDR2 reads FQGNSA. Between the trimmed V and J ends, which lost 7 bases and 3 bases, there was a span of 10 bases. This CDR3 has 14 amino acids. The CDR3, as DNA: TGTGCCAGCATGACTCGTGATGGGGCCAACGTCCTGACTTTC. It codes for CASMTRDGANVLTF.

This clonotype was observed many times. The V and J genes are TRBV28 and TRBJ2-2; D is uncertain. The CDR3 spans 15 residues. Trimming stripped 2 bases from V and 0 bases from J, with 7 bases between. The germline CDR1 and CDR2 sequences are MDHEN and SYDVKM. The CDR3 here is CASSLGATNTGELFF. The CDR3 DNA reads TGTGCCAGCAGTTTAGGCGCTACGAACACCGGGGAGCTGTTTTTT.

This rearrangement joins TRBV27 to TRBJ2-7; D remains ambiguous. This CDR3 has 13 amino acids. V was trimmed by 4 bases and J by 2 bases, leaving 9 bases between them. Germline loops: CDR1 MNHEY, CDR2 SMNVEV (reference sequence). The CDR3 region is CASSYTATYEQYF. Written as DNA, the CDR3 is TGTGCCAGCAGTTACACGGCGACCTACGAGCAGTACTTC.

This clonotype was recorded at least ten times. This chain links TRBV27 with TRBJ1-1; D may be TRBD1 (5 bases). The ends were cut back, 5 bases at V and 1 base at J, with 11 bases in the middle. The germline CDR1 and CDR2 sequences are MNHEY and SMNVEV (reference sequence). The CDR3 runs 14 residues. This CDR3 reads CASSPGTANTEAFF. CDR3 nucleotide sequence: TGTGCCAGCAGTCCTGGGACGGCGAACACTGAAGCTTTCTTT.

This chain connects TRBV12-3 or TRBV12-4 to TRBJ2-7; no clear D. The CDR3 is 14 residues long. V gave up 5 bases and J gave up 3 bases, with 14 bases separating them. DNA of the CDR3: TGTGCCAGCAGTCCCCCTGAGACATACTACGAGCAGTACTTC. Translating gives CASSPPETYYEQYF.

At least ten counts were recorded for this clonotype. The chain joins TRBV7-6 to TRBJ2-5; TRBD1 agrees at 7 bases. Germline V gene lookup returns CDR1 SGHVS and CDR2 FNYEAQ. This CDR3 is 16 amino acids long. The V segment lost 2 bases and the J segment 2 bases; nucleotides outside the gene matches: 8. The CDR3 spells CASSLIPGTAQETQYF. In DNA form, the CDR3 reads TGTGCCAGCAGCTTAATCCCCGGGACAGCTCAAGAGACCCAGTACTTC.

In its sample, this clonotype was seen many times. This chain links TRBV20-1 with TRBJ1-5; D call uncertain. There are 15 residues in the CDR3. V was clipped by 5 bases and J by 3 bases, with 17 bases between them. Germline loops: CDR1 DFQATT, CDR2 SNEGSKA (reference sequence). CDR3 residues: CSALRSDFVNQPQHF. CDR3 sequence (DNA): TGCAGTGCTTTGAGGTCTGATTTTGTCAATCAGCCCCAGCATTTT.

Notes on this clonotype: This may stem from a read error, because a much larger clone lies one nucleotide away. This rearrangement joins TRBV3-1 to TRBJ2-4; TRBD1 or TRBD2 may be the D gene (5 bases each). Germline V gene data show CDR1 as LGHDT and CDR2 as YNNKEL (reference sequence). The CDR3 spans 18 residues. The CDR3, as DNA: TGTACCAGCAGCCGGGGCAGGGTGGAAAGTTTTGTCAAAAACATTCAGTACTTC. Amino acid sequence: CTSSRGRVESFVKNIQYF. Together with reference TRBV3-1 and TRBJ2-4, the CDR3 gives the full variable domain: DTAVSQTPKYLVTQMGNDKSIKCEQNLGHDTMYWYKQDSKKFLKIMFSYNNKELIINETVPNRFSPKSPDKAHLNLHINSLELGDSAVYFCTSSRGRVESFVKNIQYFGAGTRLSVL.

This clonotype was detected ten times or more. V is TRBV24-1 and J is TRBJ2-5; D gene ambiguous. CDR1 is KGHDR, CDR2 SFDVKD, per germline. Trimming removed 4 bases from V and 1 base from J, with 9 bases in between. The CDR3 covers 14 residues. CDR3 DNA sequence: TGTGCCACCAGTGAGACGTACATCCAAGAGACCCAGTACTTC. This sequence encodes CATSETYIQETQYF.

V and J are TRBV6-5 and TRBJ1-2; D gene unclear. V was shortened by 2 bases and J by 0 bases, with 10 bases between the two germline ends. The CDR3 consists of 15 residues. Germline V gives CDR1 MNHEY, CDR2 SVGAGI. In DNA, the CDR3 is TGTGCCAGCAGTTACGGGCAGCCCTCTAACTATGGCTACACCTTC. Translation: CASSYGQPSNYGYTF.

This clonotype was observed many times. The chain uses TRBV6-1 and TRBJ1-2; TRBD1 matches 8 bases. The CDR3 runs 12 residues. CDR1 and CDR2 (germline): MNHNS, SASEGT. The V gene end was trimmed by 5 bases and the J gene end by 7 bases; junction bases not matched to a gene: 3. The CDR3 DNA follows: TGTGCCAGCAGTCAGGGGGCGTCTGGCTACACCTTC. Amino acid sequence: CASSQGASGYTF.

V is TRBV5-1 and J is TRBJ1-2, with no clear D. V was trimmed by 3 bases and J by 1 base, leaving 7 bases between them. CDR3 length: 13 residues. Looked up from germline, CDR1 is SGHRS and CDR2 is YFSETQ. CDR3 sequence reads: CASSWTVNYGYTF. CDR3 nucleotide sequence: TGCGCCAGCAGCTGGACGGTTAACTATGGCTACACCTTC.

This clonotype was observed many times. The chain recombines TRBV9 with TRBJ2-2, with D perhaps TRBD1 or TRBD2 (6 bases each). The CDR3 is 16 amino acids. Germline CDR1 SGDLS, CDR2 YYNGEE. V was cut by 0 bases and J by 4 bases, with 13 bases left in between. The CDR3 nucleotides read TGTGCCAGCAGCGTAGCCGGGGGCTTGGTCACCGGGGAGCTGTTTTTT. Translated: CASSVAGGLVTGELFF.